Detailed here is one T cell receptor (beta chain). The germline gives CDR1 MDHEN, CDR2 SYDVKM. This CDR3 contains 15 residues. Trimming pared 6 bases from V and 4 bases from J, leaving 16 bases between. These data originate in a study of blood T cell repertoires in COVID-19. Using immunoSEQ multiplex PCR, the repertoire was profiled, and TCRdb retains in-frame clones only, with some absent. The profile shows roughly 150,000 clones, roughly four fifths of them singletons. The chain is built from TRBV28 and TRBJ1-5, with D perhaps matching TRBD1 (6 bases). The source of this sequence is a woman under 30 who had been exposed to COVID-19. The sample taken for sequencing was PBMCs or T cells enriched from blood (not recorded which). CDR3 sequence: CASRSHRVNNQPQHF. CDR3 DNA: TGTGCCAGCAGATCCCACAGGGTCAATAATCAGCCCCAGCATTTT.